The clone carrying this T cell receptor beta chain was detected only a few times. The antigen is not known. In germline, CDR1 is SGDLS, CDR2 YYNGEE. Trimming took off 4 bases at V and 4 bases at J, with 14 bases between the two ends. The CDR3 extends over 14 amino acids. This sample was taken from a study of blood T cells in healthy people across ages. Study conclusions and caveats: Naive CD4+ cells and diversity were both higher in long-lived donors than in aged donors. A strong correlation was seen between TCR beta diversity and naive T cell percentage.

Together with a sample-barcoded 5' primer, a J-beta primer mix was included in a second PCR lasting about 7 to 11 cycles. MiXCR, applied by TCRdb to the 5' RACE reads, yields one record per CDR3 protein. The repertoire holds roughly 800,000 distinct CDR3 sequences, 20% to 30% seen once, with more than 8% in the top ten. These data were likewise used in another study, on T cells of mothers and their children.

The receptor was isolated from a boy younger than 18 in good health. The rearrangement joins TRBV9 to TRBJ2-5, with D perhaps matching TRBD1 or TRBD2 (6 bases each). The sequenced sample was blood. The CDR3, as DNA: TGTGCCAGCAGCTTTAGGGGGGATCCAGAGACCCAGTACTTC. Amino acids: CASSFRGDPETQYF.